This T cell receptor beta chain derives from a study of Graves' ophthalmopathy and Graves' hyperthyroidism. Study-wide results and caveats: The model's ophthalmopathy progression predictions had approximately 69% sensitivity and over 72% specificity.

Establishment of the diagnosis relied upon clinical symptoms, serum thyroxine, TRAb, thyroid ultrasound and orbital computed tomography. This clonotype occurred once. What it recognizes is unknown. A read error may produce the germline difference seen at one junction end. The germline V gene has CDR1 MNHNS and CDR2 SASEGT. The CDR3 is 16 amino acids. From RNA, the CDR3 regions of TCR beta chains were amplified and sequenced. RT-PCR in the first round used HTBI primers; a second-round multiplex PCR followed. TCRdb analysed the multiplex PCR reads with MiXCR anew, one entry per CDR3 protein. The sample records hundreds of thousands of distinct CDR3 sequences, approximately 39% being singletons.

J is TRBJ1-1 and V is TRBV6-1; D not certain. Sequenced input: peripheral blood. The clonotype originates from an adult man with Graves' ophthalmopathy. The CDR3 region is CASIARIMKMNAEAFF. Written as DNA, the CDR3 is TGTGCCAGCATTGCCAGGATCATGAAAATGAACGCTGAAGCTTTCTTT.